Listed here are 20 T cell receptor beta chains from one sample, sequenced in a study of regulatory dendritic cells for organ transplantation. Data came from immunoSEQ multiplex PCR; TCRdb stores just in-frame clones and leaves some out. Altogether fewer than 40,000 clones are present, 85% to 95% being singletons, with the ten largest covering over 0.1%. What was sequenced was naive CD8+ T cells from blood. The subset is: CD45RA+ naive T cells. These receptors came from a human donor in good health.

V is TRBV6-5 and J is TRBJ2-7; possibly TRBD1 for D (6 bases). Germline CDR1 MNHEY, CDR2 SVGAGI. V dropped 5 bases and J dropped 6 bases, with 20 bases sitting between them. This CDR3 comprises 15 residues. CDR3 sequence reads: CASSPQPTGVGEQYF. The DNA of the CDR3 is TGTGCCAGCAGTCCCCAGCCGACAGGAGTCGGCGAGCAGTACTTC.

This clone is a singleton in its sample. The rearrangement links TRBV13 to TRBJ1-2; no reliable D call. Trimming removed 0 bases at V and 2 bases at J, with 10 bases between. Germline CDR1 is PRHDT and CDR2 is FYEKMQ (reference sequence). The CDR3 contains 15 residues. CDR3 in DNA: TGTGCCAGCAGCTTAGGGGTCAATAGCAACTATGGCTACACCTTC. It translates to CASSLGVNSNYGYTF.

This clone is a singleton in its sample. This chain joins TRBV13 and TRBJ2-7, with TRBD2 identical over 15 bases. V dropped 4 bases and J dropped 0; count of bases not matched to a gene: 13. CDR3 length: 20 amino acids. CDR1 is PRHDT and CDR2 is FYEKMQ in the germline V gene (reference sequence). The CDR3 sequence: CASSSGWTSGGDYVSYEQYF. As DNA, the CDR3 is TGTGCCAGCAGCTCCGGCTGGACTAGCGGGGGGGATTATGTCTCCTACGAGCAGTACTTC.

V and J are TRBV10-1 and TRBJ2-5; 7 bases match TRBD2. The CDR3 sequence is 14 residues long. The germline V gene encodes CDR1 WNHNN and CDR2 SYGVQD (reference sequence). Losses at the gene ends were 4 bases for V and 5 bases for J; bases not matched to a gene: 7. The CDR3 DNA is TGCGCCAGCAGTGCGGGAGGAGTATGGGAGACCCAGTACTTC. This sequence encodes CASSAGGVWETQYF.

The gene calls are TRBV18 and TRBJ2-5; 8 bases map to TRBD1. V was pared by 4 bases and J by 2 bases, with 18 bases of the junction left unmatched. Per the germline V gene, CDR1 is KGHSH and CDR2 is LQKENI. This CDR3 spans 19 amino acids. As DNA, the CDR3 is TGTGCCAGCTCACTAAATGACAGGGGACCAGGTCCTTATCAAGAGACCCAGTACTTC. The encoded protein is CASSLNDRGPGPYQETQYF.

With respect to this clone: At one end, the junction sequence differs from germline, possibly due to a read error. V gene TRBV7-7 combines with J gene TRBJ2-5; D gene unclear. CDR1 is SSHAT and CDR2 is FNYEAQ in the germline V gene (reference sequence). CDR3 size: 13 residues. CDR3 coding DNA: TGTGCTAGCAGCTCGGAGCCTGTAGAGACCCAGTACTTC. Protein product: CASSSEPVETQYF. The full variable domain, its missing parts supplied by reference TRBV7-7 and TRBJ2-5, is GAGVSQSPRYKVTKRGQDVTLRCDPISSHATLYWYQQALGQGPEFLTYFNYEAQPDKSGLPSDRFSAERPEGSISTLTIQRTEQRDSAMYRCASSSEPVETQYFGPGTRLLVL.

The chain joins TRBV27 to TRBJ1-5, with D maybe TRBD1 (5 bases). The V end was cut by 4 bases, the J end by 5 bases, with 9 bases between. This CDR3 has 13 residues. Germline-derived CDR1 and CDR2 are MNHEY and SMNVEV (reference sequence). The CDR3 loop reads CASSSDRYQPQHF. CDR3 coding DNA: TGTGCCAGCAGTTCTGACAGATATCAGCCCCAGCATTTT.

The chain uses TRBV5-5 and TRBJ2-1; 8 bases line up with TRBD2. Germline V gene lookup returns CDR1 SGHKS and CDR2 YYEKEE (reference sequence). This CDR3 is built from 13 residues. V lost 2 bases and J lost 8; bases outside the gene matches: 3. The DNA of the CDR3 is TGTGCCAGCAGCTTAGGTAGCGGGGATGAGCAGTTCTTC. Amino acids: CASSLGSGDEQFF.

The rearrangement joins TRBV6-5 to TRBJ2-3; TRBD2 aligns across 8 bases. V shed 4 bases and J 3 bases; nucleotides not matched to a gene: 9. This CDR3 region has 16 residues. Germline assignment: CDR1 MNHEY and CDR2 SVGAGI. The CDR3 region is CASSSSGTRATDTQYF. The CDR3 DNA reads as TGTGCCAGCAGTTCCTCCGGGACTAGGGCGACAGATACGCAGTATTTT.

CDR3: CASSQGQNTGELFF. Written as DNA, the CDR3 is TGCGCCAGCAGCCAAGGGCAGAACACCGGGGAGCTGTTTTTT. J is TRBJ2-2 and V is TRBV4-1; no firm D call. The germline CDR1 and CDR2 sequences are MGHRA and YSYEKL. V was cut by 1 base and J by 1 base, with 4 bases left in between. The CDR3 spans 14 residues.

J is TRBJ2-7 and V is TRBV18; maybe TRBD2 (5 bases). The germline gives CDR1 KGHSH, CDR2 LQKENI. This CDR3 is built from 13 residues. V dropped 5 bases and J dropped 5 bases, with 13 bases sitting between them. This CDR3 reads CASSTGDNHEQYF. CDR3 coding DNA: TGTGCCAGCTCAACCGGGGATAATCACGAGCAGTACTTC. Combining the CDR3 with reference TRBV18 and TRBJ2-7 gives the whole variable domain NAGVMQNPRHLVRRRGQEARLRCSPMKGHSHVYWYRQLPEEGLKFMVYLQKENIIDESGMPKERFSAEFPKEGPSILRIQQVVRGDSAAYFCASSTGDNHEQYFGPGTRLTVT.

The chain is built from TRBV4-3 and TRBJ2-7; the D gene is possibly TRBD2 (6 bases). Germline CDR1 reads LGHNA; CDR2 reads YSLEER. The CDR3 spans 14 residues. Trimming took 0 bases from V and 5 from J, leaving 11 bases between them. In nucleotides, the CDR3 is TGCGCCAGCAGCCAAGATGAAGCGGGTCACGAGCAGTACTTC. Amino acid sequence: CASSQDEAGHEQYF.

This clone was observed a single time. The chain is built from TRBV7-2 and TRBJ2-5, with D possibly being TRBD1 (5 bases). The germline V gene has CDR1 SGHTA and CDR2 FQGNSA. CDR3 length equals 18 residues. The V end was cut by 4 bases, the J end by 5 bases, with 26 bases between. CDR3 amino acids: CASSSKQGFGRILETQYF. CDR3 sequence (DNA): TGTGCCAGCAGCTCTAAGCAGGGTTTCGGTCGTATTTTGGAGACCCAGTACTTC.

The chain links TRBV9 to TRBJ2-1; 7 bases line up with TRBD1. V lost 3 bases and J lost 13; bases outside the gene matches: 7. Germline V gene sequence: CDR1 SGDLS, CDR2 YYNGEE. The CDR3 loop spans 12 amino acids. Here the CDR3 DNA reads TGTGCCAGCAGCGAGAGGGGGCTAGGACAGTTCTTC. Encoded protein: CASSERGLGQFF.

The V gene is TRBV30, the J gene TRBJ1-1; D remains unclear. The V end was cut by 3 bases, the J end by 5 bases, with 10 bases between. Per the germline V gene, CDR1 is GTSNPN and CDR2 is SVGIG (reference sequence). The CDR3 length is 12 residues. The CDR3 is CAWSSSGTEAFF. The CDR3 bases are TGTGCCTGGAGCTCCTCGGGGACTGAAGCTTTCTTT.

The chain is built from TRBV10-1 and TRBJ2-1, with TRBD2 identical over 9 bases. Trimming at V came to 0 bases and at J to 6 bases, leaving 12 bases not matched to a gene. The CDR3 loop spans 18 amino acids. Germline-derived CDR1 and CDR2 are WNHNN and SYGVQD (reference sequence). CDR3 DNA sequence: TGCGCCAGCAGTGAGTCGATTTTTGCGGGAGCGGGGGGCAATGAGCAGTTCTTC. Its translation is CASSESIFAGAGGNEQFF.

A word on this clone: Within the sample, other DNA sequences also encode this same CDR3. This rearrangement joins TRBV27 to TRBJ2-5; D remains unclear. Germline lookup yields CDR1 MNHEY and CDR2 SMNVEV (reference sequence). The CDR3 length is 11 residues. V gave up 3 bases and J gave up 5 bases, with 4 bases separating them. CDR3 sequence reads: CASSFRETQYF. CDR3 nucleotide sequence: TGTGCCAGCAGTTTTCGTGAGACCCAGTACTTC.

This rearrangement joins TRBV14 to TRBJ1-1, with TRBD1 matching 9 bases. This CDR3 has 14 amino acids. V lost 6 bases, J lost 6 bases, and 8 bases stayed unmatched. Germline V gene lookup returns CDR1 SGHDN and CDR2 FVKESK. This chain's CDR3 is CASRFSTGGSEAFF. The CDR3 nucleotides read TGTGCCAGCAGATTTTCGACAGGGGGATCTGAAGCTTTCTTT. Supplemented by reference TRBV14 and TRBJ1-1, the full variable domain reads EAGVTQFPSHSVIEKGQTVTLRCDPISGHDNLYWYRRVMGKEIKFLLHFVKESKQDESGMPNNRFLAERTGGTYSTLKVQPAELEDSGVYFCASRFSTGGSEAFFGQGTRLTVV.

The rearrangement joins TRBV27 to TRBJ2-1, with D perhaps TRBD1 (6 bases). With 3 bases removed from V and 8 bases from J, the gap between germline ends came to 11 bases. The CDR3 is 13 residues long. Germline values: CDR1 MNHEY, CDR2 SMNVEV (reference sequence). CDR3 sequence: CASSFTGFDEQFF. The CDR3 DNA reads TGTGCCAGCAGTTTTACAGGGTTCGATGAGCAGTTCTTC.

Regarding this clone: Germline is not matched at one junction end, which may reflect a read error. The J gene is TRBJ1-2, the V gene TRBV19, with unresolved D. The V gene's germline CDR1 is LNHDA and CDR2 SQIVND (reference sequence). CDR3 length: 11 residues. In DNA, the CDR3 is TGTGCCAGTAGTATAGGAACAGCTACCAGTTTC. It encodes CASSIGTATSF.